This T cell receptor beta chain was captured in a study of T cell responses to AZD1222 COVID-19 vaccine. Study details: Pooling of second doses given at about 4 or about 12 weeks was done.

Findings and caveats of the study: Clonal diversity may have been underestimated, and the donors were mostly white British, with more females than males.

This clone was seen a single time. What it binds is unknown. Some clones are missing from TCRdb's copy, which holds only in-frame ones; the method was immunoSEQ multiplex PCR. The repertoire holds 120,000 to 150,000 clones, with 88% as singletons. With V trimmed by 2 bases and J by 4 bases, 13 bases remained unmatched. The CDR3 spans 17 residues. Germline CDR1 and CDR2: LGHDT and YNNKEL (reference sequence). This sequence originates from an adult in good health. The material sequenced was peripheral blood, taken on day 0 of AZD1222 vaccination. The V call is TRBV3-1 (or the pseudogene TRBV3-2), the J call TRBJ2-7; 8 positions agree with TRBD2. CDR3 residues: CASSQPRGPGRVYEQYF. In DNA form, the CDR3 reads TGTGCCAGCAGCCAACCGAGAGGGCCCGGGAGGGTTTACGAGCAGTACTTC.